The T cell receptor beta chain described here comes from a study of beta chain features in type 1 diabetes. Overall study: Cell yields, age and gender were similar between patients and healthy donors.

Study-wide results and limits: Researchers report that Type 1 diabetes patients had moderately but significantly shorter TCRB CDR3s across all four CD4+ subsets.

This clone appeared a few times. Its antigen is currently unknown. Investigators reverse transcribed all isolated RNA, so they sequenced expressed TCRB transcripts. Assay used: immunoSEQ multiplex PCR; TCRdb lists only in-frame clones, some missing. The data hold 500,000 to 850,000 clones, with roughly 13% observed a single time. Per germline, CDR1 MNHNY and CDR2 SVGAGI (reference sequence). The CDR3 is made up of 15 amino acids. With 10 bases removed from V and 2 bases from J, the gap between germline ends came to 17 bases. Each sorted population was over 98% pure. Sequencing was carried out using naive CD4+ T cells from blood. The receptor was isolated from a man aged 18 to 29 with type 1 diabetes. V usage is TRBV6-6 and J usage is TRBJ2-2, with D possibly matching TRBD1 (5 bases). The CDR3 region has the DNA TGTGCCACCCCCGCCAGCAGGGCTAACACCGGGGAGCTGTTTTTT. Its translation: CATPASRANTGELFF.